This entry lists 24 T cell receptor beta chains sequenced from one sample in a study of blood T cell repertoires in COVID-19. Measured with immunoSEQ multiplex PCR; TCRdb has only the in-frame clones, and not every one. Of about 190,000 clones in the sample, around 90% are singletons; the top ten hold 2.7%. Sequenced: peripheral blood. All receptors derive from a man between 35 and 55 years old with active or convalescent COVID-19.

The chain is built from TRBV6-2 or TRBV6-3 and TRBJ1-5; D not certain. CDR3 length equals 14 residues. Between the trimmed V and J ends, which lost 0 bases and 9 bases, there was a span of 12 bases. The germline CDR1 and CDR2 sequences are MNHEY and SVGEGT. CDR3 nucleotides: TGTGCCAGCAGTTACTCGGGTAGGGAGGGGCCCCAGCATTTT. It translates to CASSYSGREGPQHF.

The CDR3 here is CASSSIAGSSYNEQFF. CDR3 nucleotide sequence: TGTGCCAGCAGCTCAATAGCGGGGAGCTCCTACAATGAGCAGTTCTTC. The rearrangement uses TRBV7-3 and TRBJ2-1; 8 bases are shared with TRBD2. The CDR3 is 16 residues long. The V segment lost 4 bases and the J segment 0 bases; nucleotides outside the gene matches: 5. Germline V CDR1 and CDR2: SGHTA, FQGTGA.

This clone was recorded a few times. This chain connects TRBV4-1 to TRBJ1-2; weak D call: TRBD1 (5 bases). With 4 bases removed from V and 1 base from J, the gap between germline ends came to 16 bases. There are 16 residues in the CDR3. Germline V gene lookup returns CDR1 MGHRA and CDR2 YSYEKL. CDR3 amino acids: CASSPIGERLNYGYTF. Here the CDR3 DNA reads TGCGCCAGCAGCCCTATAGGGGAACGTCTTAACTATGGCTACACCTTC.

This sequence joins TRBV19 and TRBJ2-3; 8 bases are shared with TRBD1. The CDR3 spans 14 residues. Germline V gene sequence: CDR1 LNHDA, CDR2 SQIVND (reference sequence). Trimming cost V 5 bases and J 4 bases; bases outside gene matches: 5. The CDR3 spells CASSPTGVADTQYF. CDR3 DNA sequence: TGTGCCAGTAGTCCGACAGGGGTTGCAGATACGCAGTATTTT.

The chain links TRBV28 to TRBJ1-2; weak D call: TRBD1 (6 bases). The V and J ends lost 3 bases and 7 bases respectively, with 15 bases between them. CDR3 length equals 14 residues. Germline V gene lookup returns CDR1 MDHEN and CDR2 SYDVKM. CDR3 sequence: CASSLSQGTVGYTF. The CDR3 DNA follows: TGTGCCAGCAGTTTGTCACAGGGTACGGTTGGCTACACCTTC.

The chain uses TRBV6-6 and TRBJ2-5, with D perhaps matching TRBD2 (5 bases). The CDR3 consists of 15 residues. Trimming pared 8 bases from V and 1 base from J, leaving 17 bases between. Germline-derived CDR1 and CDR2 are MNHNY and SVGAGI (reference sequence). Here the CDR3 DNA reads TGTGCCAGCTCCTTTGTTTCCGCGGGCCAAGAGACCCAGTACTTC. Encoded protein: CASSFVSAGQETQYF.

The chain recombines TRBV9 with TRBJ2-7; the match to TRBD2 covers 8 bases. CDR3 length: 15 residues. J gave up 3 bases and V 4 bases, and 9 bases lay outside the gene matches. Germline loops: CDR1 SGDLS, CDR2 YYNGEE. CDR3 nucleotides: TGTGCCAGCAGCCCATACGGGAGCGGGAGCTACGAGCAGTACTTC. Translated, it gives CASSPYGSGSYEQYF.

CDR3 sequence reads: CASSKGHTNTGELFF. The CDR3 region has the DNA TGTGCCAGCAGCAAGGGACATACGAACACCGGGGAGCTGTTTTTT. The chain recombines TRBV7-2 with TRBJ2-2; D is perhaps TRBD1 (6 bases). The CDR3 consists of 15 residues. V lost 5 bases and J 0 bases, leaving 10 bases between the germline ends. Looked up from germline, CDR1 is SGHTA and CDR2 is FQGNSA. The entire variable domain, with the rest obtained from reference TRBV7-2 and TRBJ2-2, is as follows: GAGVSQSPSNKVTEKGKDVELRCDPISGHTALYWYRQSLGQGLEFLIYFQGNSAPDKSGLPSDRFSAERTGGSVSTLTIQRTQQEDSAVYLCASSKGHTNTGELFFGEGSRLTVL.

V usage is TRBV29-1 and J usage is TRBJ2-2; no definite D call. This CDR3 has 15 residues. The germline V gene has CDR1 SQVTM and CDR2 ANQGSEA. V lost 6 bases and J 1 base, leaving 15 bases between the germline ends. CDR3 residues: CSVSYSPVNTGELFF. The CDR3 DNA is TGCAGCGTAAGCTATTCCCCGGTGAACACCGGGGAGCTGTTTTTT.

The count of this clone is one. The rearrangement links TRBV13 to TRBJ2-7; TRBD1 might be the D (6 bases). V shed 5 bases and J shed 5 bases, with 22 bases lying between them. The CDR3 is made up of 16 amino acids. CDR1 PRHDT and CDR2 FYEKMQ come from the germline V gene (reference sequence). The chain's CDR3 is CASSPIEVAGDHEQYF. The CDR3 coding sequence is TGTGCCAGCAGCCCGATTGAGGTGGCAGGGGACCACGAGCAGTACTTC.

V gene TRBV30 combines with J gene TRBJ1-4; D is unresolved. This CDR3 has 12 residues. V was clipped by 2 bases and J by 8 bases, with 9 bases between them. Per germline, CDR1 GTSNPN and CDR2 SVGIG (reference sequence). Written as DNA, the CDR3 is TGTGCCTGGAGTTATGTGGAGGAAAAACTGTTTTTT. Amino acids: CAWSYVEEKLFF.

The V gene is TRBV25-1, the J gene TRBJ1-1; possibly TRBD1 for D (6 bases). The CDR3 contains 12 residues. Germline assignment: CDR1 MGHDK and CDR2 SYGVNS. V was trimmed by 5 bases and J by 11 bases, leaving 15 bases between them. CDR3 sequence: CASSSGVVGAFF. The CDR3 DNA reads as TGTGCCAGCAGTTCAGGGGTTGTTGGGGCTTTCTTT. Based on the CDR3 plus reference TRBV25-1 and TRBJ1-1, the full variable domain is EADIYQTPRYLVIGTGKKITLECSQTMGHDKMYWYQQDPGMELHLIHYSYGVNSTEKGDLSSESTVSRIRTEHFPLTLESARPSHTSQYLCASSSGVVGAFFGQGTRLTVV.

The chain couples TRBV21-1 to TRBJ2-7; TRBD1 reflects the table's D call only, with no check against the DNA. TRBV21-1 is shown as a pseudogene. The CDR3 contains 15 residues. CDR3 sequence: CASSKVETDSYEQYF. CDR3 coding DNA: TGTGCCAGCAGCAAAGTGGAGACGGACAGCTACGAGCAGTACTTC.

The rearrangement uses TRBV20-1 and TRBJ2-3, with D unclear. This CDR3 is built from 11 residues. Trimming pared 5 bases from V and 4 bases from J, leaving 7 bases between. From germline, CDR1 is DFQATT and CDR2 SNEGSKA (reference sequence). Written as DNA, the CDR3 is TGCAGTGCTCCCTATCCAGATACGCAGTATTTT. As protein: CSAPYPDTQYF.

The gene calls are TRBV6-1 and TRBJ2-1; maybe TRBD1 (6 bases). With 0 bases removed from V and 3 bases from J, the gap between germline ends came to 15 bases. Looked up from germline, CDR1 is MNHNS and CDR2 is SASEGT. The CDR3 contains 17 residues. The CDR3: CASSEASRTARYNEQFF. CDR3 DNA: TGTGCCAGCAGTGAAGCCTCCCGGACAGCCCGCTACAATGAGCAGTTCTTC.

The chain couples TRBV7-9 to TRBJ2-2, with TRBD1 matching over 8 bases. Trimming removed 6 bases from V and 6 bases from J; junction bases left unmatched: 9. The V gene's germline CDR1 is SEHNR and CDR2 FQNEAQ (reference sequence). CDR3 length equals 15 residues. The CDR3: CASSPGTGAPGELFF. Written as DNA, the CDR3 is TGTGCCAGCAGTCCCGGGACAGGCGCGCCCGGGGAGCTGTTTTTT.

The table lists this clone with a few counts. V is TRBV14 and J is TRBJ1-6; TRBD1 is a possible D gene (6 bases). Trimming cost V 0 bases and J 9 bases, with 9 bases left between them. Germline loops: CDR1 SGHDN, CDR2 FVKESK. This CDR3 has 14 residues. DNA for the CDR3: TGTGCCAGCAGCCAAGAAGGGGGTATTTCACCCCTCCACTTT. Its translation is CASSQEGGISPLHF.

The sample holds one count of this clone. V gene TRBV10-2 combines with J gene TRBJ2-7; 9 bases are a match to TRBD1. The CDR3 spans 12 residues. V was pared by 4 bases and J by 7 bases, with 2 bases of the junction left unmatched. From germline, CDR1 is WSHSY and CDR2 SAAADI. CDR3 sequence: CASSGDRGEQYF. In nucleotides, the CDR3 is TGCGCCAGCAGTGGCGACAGGGGGGAGCAGTACTTC.

The chain carries TRBV5-6 and TRBJ2-6; 7 bases line up with TRBD1. CDR1 and CDR2 from the germline V gene are SGHDT and YYEEEE. The CDR3 runs to 18 residues. J gave up 0 bases and V 2 bases, and 8 bases lay outside the gene matches. The CDR3 sequence is CASSLGGLDRSGANVLTF. In DNA form, the CDR3 reads TGTGCCAGCAGCTTAGGGGGCTTGGACCGCTCTGGGGCCAACGTCCTGACTTTC.

The V gene is TRBV19, the J gene TRBJ2-3, with 14 bases identical to TRBD2. This CDR3 is built from 19 residues. J lost 0 bases, V lost 2 bases, and 7 bases had no gene match. In germline, CDR1 is LNHDA, CDR2 SQIVND (reference sequence). The CDR3 DNA reads TGTGCCAGTAGTATAAGGGGACTAGCGGGGGTACTAAGCACAGATACGCAGTATTTT. Encoded protein: CASSIRGLAGVLSTDTQYF.

This chain uses TRBV6-1 with TRBJ1-5, with 7 positions matching TRBD1. CDR1 MNHNS and CDR2 SASEGT come from the germline V gene. V lost 2 bases and J lost 6; bases outside the gene matches: 7. This CDR3 region has 15 residues. The CDR3 sequence: CASSEWGTAGQPQHF. Written as DNA, the CDR3 is TGTGCCAGCAGTGAATGGGGGACAGCGGGTCAGCCCCAGCATTTT.

This sequence joins TRBV12-3 or TRBV12-4 and TRBJ2-5; D possibly corresponds to TRBD2 (7 bases). V lost 3 bases, J lost 5 bases, and 10 bases lay in between. This CDR3 spans 13 amino acids. The CDR3 here is CASSFGGLETQYF. CDR3 coding DNA: TGTGCCAGCAGTTTCGGGGGGCTGGAGACCCAGTACTTC.

V is TRBV15 and J is TRBJ1-1; possible D gene TRBD1, 6 bases. V lost 3 bases to trimming and J lost 6 bases, with 14 bases between them. The CDR3 sequence is 14 residues long. CDR1 is LNHNV, CDR2 YYDKDF, per germline (reference sequence). The CDR3 nucleotides are TGTGCCACCAGCAGCTTACAGGGCTCAGCTGAAGCTTTCTTT. Its protein is CATSSLQGSAEAFF.

The chain employs TRBV5-1 and TRBJ2-2, with D possibly TRBD2 on 6 matching bases. There are 17 residues in the CDR3. V was shortened by 4 bases and J by 2 bases, with 18 bases between the two germline ends. In germline, CDR1 is SGHRS, CDR2 YFSETQ. The CDR3 here is CASSVRSGTPNTGELFF. In DNA form, the CDR3 reads TGCGCCAGCAGCGTCCGCTCCGGGACTCCAAACACCGGGGAGCTGTTTTTT.